The T cell receptor (beta chain) under discussion was sequenced for a study of cytomegalovirus exposure and HLA in healthy donors. Study-wide results and limits: A few CMV-associated chains proved CMV antigen-specific in vitro.

In germline, CDR1 is SGHAT, CDR2 FQNNGV. This CDR3 is 13 amino acids long. Trimming pared 5 bases from V and 4 bases from J, leaving 12 bases between. Points on this clone: Its matching antigen is unknown.

Using immunoSEQ multiplex PCR, the repertoire was profiled, and TCRdb retains in-frame clones only, with some absent. The data hold tens of thousands of clones, with about 93% observed a single time. Sequencing was done on a sample of PBMCs. This rearrangement joins TRBV11-2 to TRBJ2-7; D possibly corresponds to TRBD1 (5 bases). This receptor was taken from a woman under 30 in good health and CMV-seropositive. As DNA, the CDR3 is TGTGCCAGCAGCCCAGGGATAAATTACGAGCAGTACTTC. Protein sequence: CASSPGINYEQYF.